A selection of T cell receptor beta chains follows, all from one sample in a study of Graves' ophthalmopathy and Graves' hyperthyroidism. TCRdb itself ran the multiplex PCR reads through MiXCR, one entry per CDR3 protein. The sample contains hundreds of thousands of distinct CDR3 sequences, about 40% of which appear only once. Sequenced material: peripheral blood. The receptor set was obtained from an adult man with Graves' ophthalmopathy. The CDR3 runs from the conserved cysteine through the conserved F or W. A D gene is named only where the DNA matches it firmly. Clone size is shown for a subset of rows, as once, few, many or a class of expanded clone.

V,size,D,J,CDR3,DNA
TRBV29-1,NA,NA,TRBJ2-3,CSVERDTDTQYF,TGCAGCGTTGAGAGGGACACAGATACGCAGTATTTT
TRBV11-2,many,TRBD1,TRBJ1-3,CASSVTGDGNTIYF,TGTGCCAGCAGCGTCACAGGGGACGGAAACACCATATATTTT
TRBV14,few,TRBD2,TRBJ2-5,CASSPWLGLGETQYF,TGTGCCAGCAGCCCCTGGTTGGGACTAGGAGAGACCCAGTACTTC
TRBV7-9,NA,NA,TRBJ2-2,CASAPTGKAGELFF,TGTGCCAGCGCCCCAACCGGGAAGGCCGGGGAGCTGTTTTTT
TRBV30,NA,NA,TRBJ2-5,CAWSVRRAVGETQYF,TGTGCCTGGAGTGTACGCAGGGCGGTGGGAGAGACCCAGTACTTC
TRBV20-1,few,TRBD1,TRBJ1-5,CSAPGTDSNQPQHF,TGCAGTGCTCCCGGGACAGATAGCAATCAGCCCCAGCATTTT
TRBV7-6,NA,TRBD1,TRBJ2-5,CASSLGQGTARETQYF,TGTGCCAGCAGCTTAGGACAGGGAACCGCTCGCGAGACCCAGTACTTC
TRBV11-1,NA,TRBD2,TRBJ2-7,CASSKSVGGGEQYF,TGTGCCAGCAGCAAAAGCGTCGGGGGAGGGGAGCAGTACTTC
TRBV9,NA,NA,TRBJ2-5,CASSAGGGQTQYF,TGTGCCAGCAGCGCCGGTGGGGGGCAGACCCAGTACTTC
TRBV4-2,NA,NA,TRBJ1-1,CASSQPQGLDTEAFF,TGTGCCAGCAGCCAACCACAGGGTCTGGACACTGAAGCTTTCTTT
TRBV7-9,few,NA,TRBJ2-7,CASSFGAGRQNEQYF,TGTGCCAGCAGCTTTGGTGCAGGGAGGCAGAACGAGCAGTACTTC
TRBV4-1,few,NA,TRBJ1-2,CASSQDPGAEGYTF,TGCGCCAGCAGCCAAGATCCAGGGGCAGAAGGCTACACCTTC
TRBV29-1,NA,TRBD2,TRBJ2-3,CSVASGGALADTQYF,TGCAGCGTGGCTAGCGGGGGGGCTCTCGCAGATACGCAGTATTTT
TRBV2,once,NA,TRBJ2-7,CTSSVGSRDEQYF,TGTACCAGCAGTGTCGGGAGTAGGGACGAGCAGTACTTC
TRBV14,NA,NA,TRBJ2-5,CASSQDEIDYVGRETQYF,TGTGCCAGCAGCCAAGATGAAATCGACTACGTGGGGAGGGAGACCCAGTACTTC
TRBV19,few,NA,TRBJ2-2,CASSIQETNTGELFF,TGTGCCAGTAGTATACAGGAGACGAACACCGGGGAGCTGTTTTTT
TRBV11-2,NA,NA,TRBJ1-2,CASSKDPGGDHGYTF,TGTGCCAGCAGCAAGGACCCGGGGGGTGATCATGGCTACACCTTC
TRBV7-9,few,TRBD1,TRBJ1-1,CASSLRTGENTEAFF,TGTGCCAGCAGCTTAAGAACAGGGGAGAACACTGAAGCTTTCTTT
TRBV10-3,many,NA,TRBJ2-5,CAISESVQGGETQYF,TGTGCCATCAGTGAGTCGGTTCAGGGTGGGGAGACCCAGTACTTC
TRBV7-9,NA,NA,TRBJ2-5,CASSPTTGRPRGRETQYF,TGTGCCAGCAGTCCAACCACAGGGAGGCCACGGGGCCGGGAGACCCAGTACTTC
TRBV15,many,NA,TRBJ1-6,CATSRDLDSSYNSPLHF,TGTGCCACCAGCAGAGATTTGGACAGCTCCTATAATTCACCCCTCCACTTT
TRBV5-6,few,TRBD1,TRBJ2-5,CASSGTQGASETQYF,TGTGCCAGCAGCGGGACACAGGGGGCGTCGGAGACCCAGTACTTC
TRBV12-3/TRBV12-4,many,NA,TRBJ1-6,CASTIDGSNSPLHF,TGTGCCAGCACAATAGACGGGTCAAATTCACCCCTCCACTTT
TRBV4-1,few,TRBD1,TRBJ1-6,CASSQDRTGFGSPLHF,TGCGCCAGCAGCCAAGATAGGACAGGTTTTGGTTCACCCCTCCACTTT
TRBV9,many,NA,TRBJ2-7,CASSASRGQDEQYF,TGTGCCAGCAGCGCCTCCCGGGGGCAAGACGAGCAGTACTTC
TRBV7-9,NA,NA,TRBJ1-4,CASSPSRGYGEKLFF,TGTGCCAGCTCACCATCGAGGGGATATGGGGAAAAACTGTTTTTT
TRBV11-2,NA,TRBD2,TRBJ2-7,CASRLGLASYEQYF,TGTGCCAGCCGCCTGGGACTAGCCTCCTACGAGCAGTACTTC
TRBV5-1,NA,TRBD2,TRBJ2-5,CASSLVGLAGGPQETQYF,TGCGCCAGCAGCTTGGTAGGGCTAGCGGGGGGGCCGCAAGAGACCCAGTACTTC
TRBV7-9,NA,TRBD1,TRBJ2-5,CASSLGQGASQPQYF,TGTGCCAGCAGCTTAGGACAGGGGGCAAGTCAGCCCCAGTACTTC
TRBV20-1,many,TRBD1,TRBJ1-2,CSATRPGQGYGYTF,TGCAGTGCCACCCGCCCGGGACAGGGATATGGCTACACCTTC